This T cell receptor beta chain was recovered during a study of T-cell reconstitution after alpha-beta-depleted transplantation in children. Library preparation (for TCRbeta) was performed with unique molecular identifiers. A single record per CDR3 protein comes from TCRdb applying MiXCR to the PCR reads. The sample lists some 520,000 distinct CDR3 sequences, approximately 32% seen once, with under 3% in the top ten. This TCR was recovered from a human donor who donated a stem cell graft to a child with aplastic anemia. The sequenced sample was PBMCs from the stem cell graft donor, obtained from the stem cell graft.

This chain's CDR3 is CAISERELTDTQYF. CDR3 sequence (DNA): TGTGCCATCAGTGAACGGGAGCTCACAGATACGCAGTATTTT. V gene TRBV10-3 combines with J gene TRBJ2-3; D perhaps matches TRBD2 (6 bases). Germline lookup yields CDR1 ENHRY and CDR2 SYGVKD. The V end lost 3 bases, the J end lost 2 bases, and 9 bases lay between the germline ends. The CDR3 covers 14 residues.